Described below is a single T cell receptor beta chain sequence and its context. TCRdb independently ran MiXCR on the 5' RACE reads; one entry per CDR3 protein. This table holds roughly 580,000 distinct CDR3 sequences, roughly 18% found once. These data originate in a study of T-cell memory formation after mild COVID-19. On the study more broadly: Each donor largely had its own TCR clusters.

This CDR3 has 14 amino acids. V was shortened by 3 bases and J by 5 bases, with 10 bases between the two germline ends. In germline, CDR1 is LGHDT, CDR2 YNNKEL (reference sequence). This TCR was recovered from an adult woman who had mild COVID-19 (a few samples of this study predate the infection). Cell type and time point are not known. The gene calls are TRBV3-1 and TRBJ2-2; D possibly corresponds to TRBD2 (6 bases). The sequenced sample was PBMCs or a T cell subset sorted from them (not recorded which). Written as DNA, the CDR3 is TGTGCCAGCAGCCAGGTGGGAGGAACCGGGGAGCTGTTTTTT. It is translated as CASSQVGGTGELFF.